The clone carrying this TCR beta chain was detected only once. The ends were cut back, 0 bases at V and 6 bases at J, with 15 bases in the middle. The CDR3 loop spans 15 amino acids. CDR1 and CDR2 (germline): SGDLS, YYNGEE. This entry comes from a study of control samples from healthy donors and cancer patients. TCRdb's table, derived via immunoSEQ multiplex PCR, lists solely in-frame clones and lacks some. This table has around 110,000 clones, 88% appearing once. The sequencing sample was made of blood. The TCR was taken from a woman in her 70s in good health. The V gene is TRBV9, the J gene TRBJ1-2, with a possible D match to TRBD1 (6 bases). The DNA of the CDR3 is TGTGCCAGCAGCGTAGCTGGGCAGGGGATGAATGGCTACACCTTC. Protein: CASSVAGQGMNGYTF.